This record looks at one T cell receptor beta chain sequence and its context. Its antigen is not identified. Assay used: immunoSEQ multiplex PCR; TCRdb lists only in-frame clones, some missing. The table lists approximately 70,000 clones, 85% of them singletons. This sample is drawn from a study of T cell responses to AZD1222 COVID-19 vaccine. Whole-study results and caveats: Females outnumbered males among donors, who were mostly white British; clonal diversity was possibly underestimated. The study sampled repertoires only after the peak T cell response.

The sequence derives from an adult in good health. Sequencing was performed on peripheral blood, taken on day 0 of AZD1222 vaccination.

The chain's CDR3 is CASSWGNGYNEQFF. CDR3 bases: TGTGCCAGCAGTTGGGGTAACGGGTACAATGAGCAGTTCTTC. This rearrangement joins TRBV5-6 to TRBJ2-1, with D unclear. Trimming removed 5 bases at V and 4 bases at J, with 13 bases between. CDR1 SGHDT and CDR2 YYEEEE come from the germline V gene. The CDR3 is 14 amino acids. The whole variable domain, remainder taken from reference TRBV5-6 and TRBJ2-1, is DAGVTQSPTHLIKTRGQQVTLRCSPKSGHDTVSWYQQALGQGPQFIFQYYEEEERQRGNFPDRFSGHQFPNYSSELNVNALLLGDSALYLCASSWGNGYNEQFFGPGTRLTVL.